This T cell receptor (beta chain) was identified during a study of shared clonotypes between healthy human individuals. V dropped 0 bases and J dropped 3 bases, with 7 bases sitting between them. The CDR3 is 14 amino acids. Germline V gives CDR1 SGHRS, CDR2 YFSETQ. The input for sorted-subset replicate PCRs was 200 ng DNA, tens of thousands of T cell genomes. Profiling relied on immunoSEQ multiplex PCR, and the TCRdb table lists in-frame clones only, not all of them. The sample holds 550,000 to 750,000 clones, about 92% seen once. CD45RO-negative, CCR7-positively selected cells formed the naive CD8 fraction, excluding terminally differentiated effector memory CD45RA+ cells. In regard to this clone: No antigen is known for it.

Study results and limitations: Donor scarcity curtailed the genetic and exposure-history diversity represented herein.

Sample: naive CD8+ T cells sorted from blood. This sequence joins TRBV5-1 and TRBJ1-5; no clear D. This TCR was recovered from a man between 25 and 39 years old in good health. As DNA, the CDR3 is TGCGCCAGCAGCTTGGAAGGGAACAATCAGCCCCAGCATTTT. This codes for CASSLEGNNQPQHF.